This TCR beta chain was captured by sequencing in a study of type 1 regulatory T cells. Overall study context: This in vitro CD4 product, T-allo10, is enriched for Tr1 cells and alloantigen-specific.

TCRdb re-analysed the reads in MiXCR, keeping a single row per CDR3 protein. The sample lists more than 2,000 distinct CDR3 sequences, roughly 7% occurring once. This clonotype is medium-sized. The material sequenced was CD4+ T cells, either the whole sample or a sorted fraction (not recorded which). This TCR was recovered from a human donor in good health.

In nucleotides, the CDR3 is TGCAGTGCTAGAAGAACCGAGAATCAGCCCCAGCATTTT. Its translation: CSARRTENQPQHF. The genes are TRBV20-1 and TRBJ1-5; D gene uncertain. In germline, CDR1 is DFQATT, CDR2 SNEGSKA (reference sequence). V was shortened by 2 bases and J by 4 bases, with 9 bases between the two germline ends. CDR3 length: 13 amino acids.